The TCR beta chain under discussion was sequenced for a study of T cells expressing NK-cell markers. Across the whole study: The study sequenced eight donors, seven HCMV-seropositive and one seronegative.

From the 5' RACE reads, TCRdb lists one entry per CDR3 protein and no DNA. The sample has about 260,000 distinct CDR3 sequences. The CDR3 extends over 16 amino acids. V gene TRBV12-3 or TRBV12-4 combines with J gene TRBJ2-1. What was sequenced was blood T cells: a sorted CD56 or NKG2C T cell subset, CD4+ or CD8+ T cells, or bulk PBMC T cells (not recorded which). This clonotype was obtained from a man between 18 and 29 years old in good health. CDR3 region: CASSLSDLRSYNEQFF.